This record looks at one TCR beta chain sequence and its context. Its antigen remains unknown. The same CDR3 arises from other DNA sequences in this sample as well. Sequenced material consisted of expressed TCRB transcripts (all of the isolated RNA was reverse transcribed). Repertoires were generated with immunoSEQ multiplex PCR, while TCRdb's copy carries only in-frame clones and drops some. The table shows some 160,000 clones, with about 10% occurring only once. This sample is part of a study of beta chain features in type 1 diabetes. Study-level background: The samples had approximately 110 million sorted cells examined in all. Whole-study results and caveats: Shortening of TCRB CDR3s, moderate but significant, appeared in all four CD4+ subsets of Type 1 diabetes patients.

Germline trimming cut 0 bases from V and 3 bases from J; bases unmatched to any gene: 5. In germline, CDR1 is LNHNV, CDR2 YYDKDF (reference sequence). The length of the CDR3 is 15 residues. The chain combines TRBV15 with TRBJ2-7; 7 bases line up with TRBD2. This TCR came from a woman aged 25 to 45 with type 1 diabetes. Sequenced input: central memory CD4+ T cells from blood. The CDR3 loop reads CATSRESGGSYEQYF. The CDR3 bases are TGTGCCACCAGCAGAGAATCCGGCGGGAGCTACGAGCAGTACTTC. The complete variable domain, with remaining parts taken from reference TRBV15 and TRBJ2-7, reads DAMVIQNPRYQVTQFGKPVTLSCSQTLNHNVMYWYQQKSSQAPKLLFHYYDKDFNNEADTPDNFQSRRPNTSFCFLDIRSPGLGDTAMYLCATSRESGGSYEQYFGPGTRLTVT.